The 18 T cell receptor beta chains reported below all come from one sample, sequenced in a study of chemoradiotherapy in HPV16-positive cancers. Measured with immunoSEQ multiplex PCR; TCRdb has only the in-frame clones, and not every one. The sample carries approximately 15,000 clones, approximately 80% recorded once. Sampling took place from a patient who underwent chemoradiotherapy. These receptors all stem from a human donor with HPV-associated anogenital cancer.

This sequence joins TRBV30 and TRBJ2-7; D call uncertain. In germline, CDR1 is GTSNPN, CDR2 SVGIG (reference sequence). Trimming left V 5 bases short and J 3 bases short, with 17 bases between. The CDR3 runs 14 residues. This CDR3 reads CAWVRQDYLYEQYF. CDR3 in DNA: TGTGCCTGGGTAAGACAAGATTATCTCTACGAGCAGTACTTC. Full variable domain (remainder filled in from reference TRBV30 and TRBJ2-7): SQTIHQWPATLVQPVGSPLSLECTVEGTSNPNLYWYRQAAGRGLQLLFYSVGIGQISSEVPQNLSASRPQDRQFILSSKKLLLSDSGFYLCAWVRQDYLYEQYFGPGTRLTVT.

This chain connects TRBV28 to TRBJ1-1; tentative D call: TRBD1 (5 bases). Trimming pared 7 bases from V and 4 bases from J, leaving 19 bases between. CDR3 length equals 15 residues. Looked up from germline, CDR1 is MDHEN and CDR2 is SYDVKM. Written as DNA, the CDR3 is TGTGCCAGCACAATCTTTCGGGTAAGGGGCACTGAAGCTTTCTTT. This gives the protein CASTIFRVRGTEAFF.

This clone was seen only once. The genes are TRBV4-2 and TRBJ2-7; no firm D call. Between the trimmed V and J ends, which lost 0 bases and 7 bases, there was a span of 16 bases. The V gene's germline CDR1 is LGHNA and CDR2 YNFKEQ. This CDR3 is built from 15 residues. CDR3 amino acids: CASSQDNGTPEEQYF. The CDR3 DNA is TGTGCCAGCAGCCAAGATAACGGAACCCCTGAGGAGCAGTACTTC.

The chain employs TRBV13 and TRBJ1-3, with 8 bases lining up with TRBD1. V lost 4 bases, J lost 7 bases, and 3 bases stayed unmatched. Germline assignment: CDR1 PRHDT and CDR2 FYEKMQ (reference sequence). The CDR3 contains 13 residues. CDR3 sequence: CASSWDRRNTIYF. The DNA for the CDR3 is TGTGCCAGCAGCTGGGACAGGAGGAACACCATATATTTT.

This clone was counted a single time. The genes are TRBV4-1 and TRBJ2-2; possibly TRBD2 for D (6 bases). The germline CDR1 and CDR2 sequences are MGHRA and YSYEKL. Trimming cost V 4 bases and J 1 base, with 10 bases left between them. The CDR3 is 15 amino acids. The CDR3 nucleotides are TGCGCCAGCAGCCTCAGGGACTGGAACACCGGGGAGCTGTTTTTT. It is translated as CASSLRDWNTGELFF.

This chain links TRBV7-2 with TRBJ2-7; TRBD2 matches at 8 bases. Germline V CDR1 and CDR2: SGHTA, FQGNSA. This CDR3 is built from 13 residues. Trimming took 6 bases from V and 3 from J; bases not matched to a gene: 4. CDR3 in amino acids: CASSDTSGYEQYF. The CDR3 DNA reads as TGTGCCAGCAGTGACACTAGCGGCTACGAGCAGTACTTC.

The chain combines TRBV6-5 with TRBJ1-4; no firm D call. V was trimmed by 0 bases and J by 6 bases, leaving 11 bases between them. The CDR3 length is 15 residues. Germline loops: CDR1 MNHEY, CDR2 SVGAGI. In DNA, the CDR3 is TGTGCCAGCAGTTACTCGAAGCGGATTGATGAAAAACTGTTTTTT. It translates to CASSYSKRIDEKLFF.

This chain links TRBV10-3 with TRBJ2-3, with 12 bases fitting TRBD2. The CDR3 totals 18 residues. Per the germline V gene, CDR1 is ENHRY and CDR2 is SYGVKD. The V and J ends lost 4 bases and 0 bases, in that order; junction bases with no gene match: 8. Written as DNA, the CDR3 is TGTGCCATCAGTGTTTGGCTAGCGGGGGGGACTAGCACAGATACGCAGTATTTT. Translated: CAISVWLAGGTSTDTQYF.

The V and J genes are TRBV5-1 and TRBJ2-1; the D call may be TRBD1 or TRBD2 (5 bases each). V was pared by 0 bases and J by 0 bases, with 7 bases between. CDR1 is SGHRS, CDR2 YFSETQ, per germline. The CDR3 consists of 15 residues. The CDR3 spells CASSLEGSSYNEQFF. In DNA, the CDR3 is TGCGCCAGCAGCTTGGAGGGGAGCTCCTACAATGAGCAGTTCTTC.

In this sample, this clone turned up once. V is TRBV7-8 and J is TRBJ2-5, with D possibly being TRBD2 (7 bases). CDR3 size: 15 residues. The V gene lost 6 bases and the J gene lost 4 bases, with 18 bases spanning the gap. CDR1 and CDR2 (germline): SGHVS, FQNEAQ. The CDR3 here is CASSLLGGAGETQYF. CDR3 DNA sequence: TGTGCCAGCAGTTTGCTAGGGGGGGCAGGAGAGACCCAGTACTTC.

The rearrangement joins TRBV29-1 to TRBJ2-3; 9 positions match TRBD1. Germline V gene lookup returns CDR1 SQVTM and CDR2 ANQGSEA. CDR3 length: 14 residues. After removal of 7 bases from V and 1 base from J, the junction contained 6 bases not matched to a gene. Here the CDR3 DNA reads TGCAGCGGTCCCGGGACAGGGCGCACAGATACGCAGTATTTT. The encoded protein is CSGPGTGRTDTQYF.

In its sample, this clone was seen a few times. The genes are TRBV10-3 and TRBJ2-5, with 7 positions matching TRBD1. This CDR3 has 15 residues. With V trimmed by 1 base and J by 0 bases, 2 bases remained unmatched. The germline CDR1 and CDR2 sequences are ENHRY and SYGVKD. The CDR3 nucleotides read TGTGCCATCAGTGAGTGGGGACAGAACCAAGAGACCCAGTACTTC. Amino acid sequence: CAISEWGQNQETQYF.

This chain uses TRBV11-3 with TRBJ2-5, with D perhaps TRBD2 (6 bases). Germline loops: CDR1 SGHNT, CDR2 YENEEA. Trimming cost V 4 bases and J 4 bases, with 19 bases left between them. The length of the CDR3 is 16 residues. The CDR3 nucleotides read TGTGCCAGCAGCTCCCCTGCCGGAGGGGACCGAGAGACCCAGTACTTC. As protein: CASSSPAGGDRETQYF.

This clone was counted between two and nine times. The CDR3 sequence: CASAQQGNYEQYF. The CDR3 DNA reads TGTGCCAGCGCCCAACAGGGAAATTACGAGCAGTACTTC. The chain combines TRBV28 with TRBJ2-7; TRBD1 might be the D (6 bases). Germline assignment: CDR1 MDHEN and CDR2 SYDVKM. The CDR3 consists of 13 residues. Trimming removed 8 bases at V and 4 bases at J, with 15 bases between.

CDR3 amino acids: CASSFRQGVNQPQHF. The CDR3 DNA follows: TGTGCCAGCAGCTTTCGACAGGGGGTAAATCAGCCCCAGCATTTT. The rearrangement joins TRBV7-8 to TRBJ1-5; 9 bases are shared with TRBD1. With 3 bases clipped from V and 4 bases from J, the junction kept 4 bases outside the gene matches. The CDR3 sequence is 15 residues long. In germline, CDR1 is SGHVS, CDR2 FQNEAQ.

V and J are TRBV28 and TRBJ2-7, with D unclear. Germline V lookup: CDR1 MDHEN, CDR2 SYDVKM. V was shortened by 4 bases and J by 3 bases, with 7 bases between the two germline ends. CDR3 length: 12 amino acids. DNA of the CDR3: TGTGCCAGCAGTTCCTACAGCTACGAGCAGTACTTC. Its translation: CASSSYSYEQYF.

The genes are TRBV9 and TRBJ1-1; D is possibly TRBD1 (6 bases). CDR1 and CDR2 from the germline V gene are SGDLS and YYNGEE. Deletions cut 0 bases from V and 2 bases from J, with 14 bases between. The CDR3 is 16 amino acids. This CDR3 is CASSVGRGTGNTEAFF. The CDR3 DNA reads as TGTGCCAGCAGCGTAGGGAGGGGGACCGGCAACACTGAAGCTTTCTTT. The full variable domain, in which reference TRBV9 and TRBJ1-1 provide the parts outside the CDR3, is DSGVTQTPKHLITATGQRVTLRCSPRSGDLSVYWYQQSLDQGLQFLIQYYNGEERAKGNILERFSAQQFPDLHSELNLSSLELGDSALYFCASSVGRGTGNTEAFFGQGTRLTVV.

V and J are TRBV7-2 and TRBJ1-5, with a tentative D call TRBD1 (5 bases). Trimming stripped 1 base from V and 2 bases from J, with 9 bases between. Germline-derived CDR1 and CDR2 are SGHTA and FQGNSA. The CDR3 is made up of 15 amino acids. CDR3 sequence: CASSLDGGRNQPQHF. The CDR3 DNA reads as TGTGCCAGCAGCTTAGATGGGGGACGCAATCAGCCCCAGCATTTT.